The 25 T cell receptor beta chains given below trace back to one sample, sequenced in a study of blood T cell repertoires in COVID-19 (dated by TCRdb to the early 2020s). The library was produced with the immunoSEQ multiplex PCR assay. The table comes from immuneACCESS by way of TCRdb, which keeps in-frame sequences with V and J called. Part of the clones is missing from these tables; in studies checked, under half for an unresolved V gene and the rest for unknown reasons. Across this sample there are approximately 220,000 clones, with 70% to 90% seen only once. Over 9.5% of the sample is held by the ten biggest clonotypes. The material sequenced was peripheral blood. These receptors were obtained from a woman aged 80 or over with acute or convalescent COVID-19.

A few counts support this clone. The V call is TRBV11-3, the J call TRBJ1-6; maybe TRBD1 (5 bases). Germline V lookup: CDR1 SGHNT, CDR2 YENEEA. Trimming removed 0 bases at V and 0 bases at J, with 18 bases between. This CDR3 spans 20 amino acids. The CDR3 reads CASSLDISPGSSSYNSPLHF. The CDR3 DNA sequence: TGTGCCAGCAGCTTAGACATCTCACCAGGGTCGAGCTCCTATAATTCACCCCTCCACTTT.

The J gene is TRBJ1-5, the V gene TRBV5-1, with 7 bases fitting TRBD1. Germline V gives CDR1 SGHRS, CDR2 YFSETQ. The CDR3 length is 14 residues. Germline trimming cut 0 bases from V and 6 bases from J; bases unmatched to any gene: 3. The CDR3 here is CASSLEGGTQPQHF. As DNA, the CDR3 is TGCGCCAGCAGCTTGGAAGGGGGCACTCAGCCCCAGCATTTT.

The rearrangement joins TRBV5-1 to TRBJ1-4; 9 bases agree with TRBD1. The V segment lost 4 bases and the J segment 3 bases; nucleotides outside the gene matches: 4. From germline, CDR1 is SGHRS and CDR2 YFSETQ. This CDR3 spans 15 amino acids. The CDR3 sequence: CASSPNRGPNEKLFF. In DNA, the CDR3 is TGCGCCAGCAGCCCGAACAGGGGGCCTAATGAAAAACTGTTTTTT.

J is TRBJ2-5 and V is TRBV6-5, with 10 nucleotides matching TRBD1. This CDR3 contains 14 residues. The ends lost 2 bases at V and 4 bases at J; junction bases unmatched: 1. Per germline, CDR1 MNHEY and CDR2 SVGAGI. The CDR3 DNA reads TGTGCCAGCAGTTACCGGGACAGGGGAGAGACCCAGTACTTC. It yields the protein CASSYRDRGETQYF.

The chain uses TRBV3-1 (or the pseudogene TRBV3-2) and TRBJ1-2; the D is unclear. Trimming left V 1 base short and J 8 bases short, with 8 bases between. Per the germline V gene, CDR1 is LGHDT and CDR2 is YNNKEL (reference sequence). This CDR3 has 12 residues. CDR3 bases: TGTGCCAGCAGCCAAGGGCAGGCGGGCTACACCTTC. It translates to CASSQGQAGYTF.

This clone has a handful of counts. This sequence joins TRBV7-9 and TRBJ2-1; 10 nucleotides agree with TRBD2. V shed 4 bases, J shed 10 bases, and the junction held 7 bases outside the gene matches. The germline gives CDR1 SEHNR, CDR2 FQNEAQ (reference sequence). The length of the CDR3 is 14 residues. CDR3 bases: TGTGCCAGCAGCTCCCCCGGACTAGCGGCGGAGCAGTTCTTC. It encodes CASSSPGLAAEQFF.

The V call is TRBV5-1, the J call TRBJ1-1; TRBD1 agrees at 7 bases. The germline CDR1 and CDR2 sequences are SGHRS and YFSETQ. V lost 6 bases and J lost 1; bases outside the gene matches: 6. CDR3 length: 14 residues. The CDR3 coding sequence is TGCGCCAGCACTTTAACAGGGGCGAACACTGAAGCTTTCTTT. This gives the protein CASTLTGANTEAFF.

There are a few counts of this clone. The rearrangement joins TRBV7-2 to TRBJ2-7, with 10 bases aligning to TRBD2. V was pared by 6 bases and J by 3 bases, with 14 bases of the junction left unmatched. This CDR3 region has 17 residues. CDR1 and CDR2 from the germline V gene are SGHTA and FQGNSA. CDR3 loop: CASRGQAPAGGLYEQYF. The CDR3 coding sequence is TGTGCCAGCAGGGGTCAGGCCCCAGCGGGGGGGCTCTACGAGCAGTACTTC.

The V call is TRBV5-4, the J call TRBJ1-1; TRBD1 matches at 7 bases. Germline assignment: CDR1 SGHNT and CDR2 YYREEE (reference sequence). J was trimmed by 5 bases and V by 3 bases; bases with no gene match: 7. This CDR3 is built from 14 residues. Here the CDR3 reads CASSSGTARTEAFF. CDR3 bases: TGTGCCAGCAGCTCAGGGACAGCCCGAACTGAAGCTTTCTTT.

The chain couples TRBV28 to TRBJ1-3, with no clear D. Germline V gene lookup returns CDR1 MDHEN and CDR2 SYDVKM. This CDR3 spans 15 amino acids. Trimming removed 6 bases at V and 4 bases at J, with 16 bases between. The CDR3 region has the DNA TGTGCCAGCAGCCAACCGATGAGGGTCGGAAACACCATATATTTT. Protein: CASSQPMRVGNTIYF.

The gene calls are TRBV27 and TRBJ2-3, with 9 bases lining up with TRBD1. The V and J ends lost 2 bases and 4 bases, in that order; junction bases with no gene match: 4. The CDR3 loop spans 15 amino acids. The germline CDR1 and CDR2 sequences are MNHEY and SMNVEV (reference sequence). The CDR3 region is CASSLGTGLADTQYF. In nucleotides, the CDR3 is TGTGCCAGCAGTTTAGGGACAGGGCTCGCAGATACGCAGTATTTT.

The CDR3, as DNA: TGTGCCAGCAGCTTATTCCGGGACACTGAAGCTTTCTTT. Translated: CASSLFRDTEAFF. This rearrangement joins TRBV7-2 to TRBJ1-1; D is unresolved. Germline CDR1 and CDR2: SGHTA and FQGNSA. The CDR3 is made up of 13 amino acids. V lost 2 bases and J lost 3, with 7 bases in between.

The genes are TRBV18 and TRBJ2-7; unclear D gene. Germline values: CDR1 KGHSH, CDR2 LQKENI. Trimming shortened V by 3 bases and J by 5 bases, and 17 bases separated the two germline ends. This CDR3 spans 15 amino acids. Here the CDR3 reads CASSPGPSYSHEQYF. DNA for the CDR3: TGTGCCAGCTCACCCGGCCCATCCTATAGCCACGAGCAGTACTTC.

The gene calls are TRBV6-1 and TRBJ2-4; possibly TRBD2 for D (6 bases). V lost 3 bases and J 6 bases, leaving 12 bases between the germline ends. The CDR3 has 14 residues. From germline, CDR1 is MNHNS and CDR2 SASEGT. The CDR3 region is CASSEAGTGNIQYF. The CDR3 region has the DNA TGTGCCAGCAGTGAGGCGGGGACGGGAAACATTCAGTACTTC.

The chain recombines TRBV5-1 with TRBJ2-1, with TRBD2 matching over 7 bases. J gave up 1 base and V 5 bases, and 6 bases lay outside the gene matches. Germline assignment: CDR1 SGHRS and CDR2 YFSETQ. CDR3 length: 15 residues. The CDR3 nucleotides are TGCGCCAGCAGTGTTGGGGGGGAATCCTACAATGAGCAGTTCTTC. It specifies CASSVGGESYNEQFF.

CDR3 DNA: TGTGCCAGCAGCTTGGGGGCTTGGGCAGTATTAATTACGCCCCTCCACTTT. Protein: CASSLGAWAVLITPLHF. This rearrangement joins TRBV5-4 to TRBJ1-6; D unclear. Germline V gene lookup returns CDR1 SGHNT and CDR2 YYREEE (reference sequence). The ends were cut back, 0 bases at V and 13 bases at J, with 23 bases in the middle. The CDR3 totals 17 residues.

The chain joins TRBV7-8 to TRBJ1-2, with 9 bases that match TRBD1. This CDR3 contains 13 residues. Germline loops: CDR1 SGHVS, CDR2 FQNEAQ. Trimming took 1 base from V and 6 from J; bases not matched to a gene: 0. CDR3 in DNA: TGTGCCAGCAGCTTAGGGACAGGGGATGGCTACACCTTC. Its protein is CASSLGTGDGYTF.

The chain employs TRBV30 and TRBJ2-7; 7 bases match TRBD1. This CDR3 comprises 14 residues. Germline CDR1 GTSNPN, CDR2 SVGIG (reference sequence). V shed 3 bases and J 2 bases; nucleotides not matched to a gene: 7. The CDR3 nucleotides are TGTGCCTGGAGACACAGGGGCCGTACCTACGAGCAGTACTTC. Translated: CAWRHRGRTYEQYF.

The rearrangement joins TRBV6-1 to TRBJ2-5; 9 bases line up with TRBD2. Germline V CDR1 and CDR2: MNHNS, SASEGT. The junction had 23 bases not matched to a gene; V was cut back by 11 bases and J by 7 bases. The CDR3 is 17 amino acids. The CDR3 here is CARCGGLAGGGSATQYF. The DNA of the CDR3 is TGTGCCCGCTGTGGCGGACTCGCGGGGGGGGGTTCGGCGACCCAGTACTTC.

This clone has a single count. The chain links TRBV5-4 to TRBJ2-5; D is perhaps TRBD1 (7 bases). V shed 5 bases and J shed 5 bases, with 16 bases lying between them. The CDR3 is 14 amino acids. CDR1 SGHNT and CDR2 YYREEE come from the germline V gene (reference sequence). The CDR3 bases are TGTGCCAGCAGGGGGAGACAGGGAGGTGAGACCCAGTACTTC. It codes for CASRGRQGGETQYF.

The chain has TRBV11-1 and TRBJ2-3; TRBD1 matches 7 bases. V shed 4 bases and J 2 bases; nucleotides not matched to a gene: 9. The CDR3 totals 16 residues. Germline CDR1 is SGHAT and CDR2 is FQDESV (reference sequence). The CDR3 is CASSSWDSMLTDTQYF. CDR3 sequence (DNA): TGTGCCAGCAGCTCTTGGGACAGCATGCTCACAGATACGCAGTATTTT.

The chain recombines TRBV4-1 with TRBJ1-4, with D possibly TRBD1 on 6 matching bases. CDR3 length equals 17 residues. Germline V lookup: CDR1 MGHRA, CDR2 YSYEKL. Trimming pared 2 bases from V and 8 bases from J, leaving 21 bases between. The CDR3 coding sequence is TGCGCCAGCAGCCAAATGGATGGGGGCACCTTATCGGAAAAACTGTTTTTT. It translates to CASSQMDGGTLSEKLFF.

The rearrangement links TRBV19 to TRBJ2-3; 7 nucleotides line up with TRBD1. Germline values: CDR1 LNHDA, CDR2 SQIVND (reference sequence). The V and J ends lost 3 bases and 1 base, in that order; junction bases with no gene match: 4. CDR3 size: 15 residues. CDR3 DNA: TGTGCCAGTAGTATGAGACAGGGCCGCACAGATACGCAGTATTTT. It specifies CASSMRQGRTDTQYF.

The genes are TRBV5-1 and TRBJ2-1, with 7 bases aligning to TRBD2. This CDR3 spans 16 amino acids. Germline V lookup: CDR1 SGHRS, CDR2 YFSETQ. Trimming cost V 0 bases and J 0 bases; bases outside gene matches: 3. The CDR3 DNA is TGCGCCAGCAGCTTGGGCGGGAGCAACTCCTACAATGAGCAGTTCTTC. This translates into CASSLGGSNSYNEQFF.

The rearrangement links TRBV2 to TRBJ1-5, with unresolved D. Germline V lookup: CDR1 SNHLY, CDR2 FYNNEI. V shed 2 bases and J shed 6 bases, with 11 bases lying between them. CDR3 size: 14 residues. The CDR3 nucleotides read TGTGCCAGCAGTGAATCTGAGGGAAGTCAGCCCCAGCATTTT. It specifies CASSESEGSQPQHF.